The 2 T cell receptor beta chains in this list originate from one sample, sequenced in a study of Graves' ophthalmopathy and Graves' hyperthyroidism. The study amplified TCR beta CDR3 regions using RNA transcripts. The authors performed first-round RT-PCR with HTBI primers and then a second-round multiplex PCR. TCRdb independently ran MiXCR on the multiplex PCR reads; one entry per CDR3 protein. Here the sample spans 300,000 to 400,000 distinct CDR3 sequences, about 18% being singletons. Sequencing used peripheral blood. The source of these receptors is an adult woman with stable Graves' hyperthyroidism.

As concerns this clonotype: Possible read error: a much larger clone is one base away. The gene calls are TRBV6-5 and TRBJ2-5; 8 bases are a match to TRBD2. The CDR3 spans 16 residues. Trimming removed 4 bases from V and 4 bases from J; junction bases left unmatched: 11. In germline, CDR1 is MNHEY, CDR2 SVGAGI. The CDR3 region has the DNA TGTGCCAGCAGTTCTGCCGGGGGGGAAGGAGGAGAGACCCAGTACTTC. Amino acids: CASSSAGGEGGETQYF.

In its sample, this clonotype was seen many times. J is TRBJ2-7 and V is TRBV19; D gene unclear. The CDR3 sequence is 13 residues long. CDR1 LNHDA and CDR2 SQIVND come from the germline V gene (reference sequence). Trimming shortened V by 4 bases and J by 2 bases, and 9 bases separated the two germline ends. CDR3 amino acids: CASSSFVAYEQYF. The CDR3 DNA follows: TGTGCCAGTAGTAGTTTCGTAGCCTACGAGCAGTACTTC.